The clone carrying this T cell receptor (beta chain) was seen many times. The data stem from a study of T cells in Graves' hyperthyroidism and ophthalmopathy. In germline, CDR1 is SGHTA, CDR2 FQGNSA. Trimming stripped 3 bases from V and 3 bases from J, with 11 bases between. The CDR3 has 14 amino acids. At least 3 on the Clinical Activity Score was recorded for ophthalmopathy patients, who also had NOSPECS grade at least 4 and duration under 3 months. Uncontrolled infection, other autoimmune disease, pregnancy and lactation each barred patients from inclusion. Amplified TCR beta CDR3 regions came from RNA transcripts. Initially, a first-round RT-PCR of the TCR CDR3 employed the HTBI primer set. Each CDR3 protein gets one entry after TCRdb re-called the multiplex PCR reads with MiXCR. The sample contains hundreds of thousands of distinct CDR3 sequences, roughly 14% of which appear only once.

The J gene is TRBJ2-5, the V gene TRBV7-2; a weak D match, TRBD1 (6 bases). The TCR comes from a woman aged 35 to 49 with Graves' ophthalmopathy. The sample was blood. The CDR3 DNA reads as TGTGCCAGCAGCTTTATGGGGGCGGAAGAGACCCAGTACTTC. It encodes CASSFMGAEETQYF.